These T cell receptor beta chains were read from a single sample in a study of T cells in Graves' hyperthyroidism and ophthalmopathy. TCRdb re-called the multiplex PCR reads through MiXCR, storing one row per CDR3 protein. Among 540,000 or so distinct CDR3 sequences listed, about 43% were seen once. The sequencing input was peripheral blood or thyroid tissue (not recorded which). The receptors originated from an adult woman with Graves' disease, either hyperthyroidism or ophthalmopathy (not recorded which). CDR3s include the opening cysteine and the closing phenylalanine or tryptophan. D genes are given only for firm matches. Expanded clones are given a class, and other clones once, few, many or no size at all.

many,.,TRBJ1-2,TRBV2,CASSEARGRYGYTF,TGTGCCAGCAGTGAAGCACGGGGGCGGTATGGCTACACCTTC
many,.,TRBJ1-4,TRBV6-6,CASSYVEKLFF,TGTGCCAGCAGTTACGTTGAAAAACTGTTTTTT
many,TRBD1,TRBJ1-1,TRBV15,CATSRDTGANTEAFF,TGTGCCACCAGCAGAGACACAGGGGCGAACACTGAAGCTTTCTTT
many,.,TRBJ2-2,TRBV7-8,CASSFTVNTGELFF,TGTGCCAGCAGCTTCACTGTCAACACCGGGGAGCTGTTTTTT
few,.,TRBJ1-6,TRBV7-2,CASGGSPLHF,TGTGCCAGCGGGGGTTCACCCCTCCACTTT
many,TRBD1,TRBJ1-1,TRBV5-1,CASSLSGQGTEAFF,TGCGCCAGCAGCTTGTCGGGACAGGGGACTGAAGCTTTCTTT
once,.,TRBJ2-1,TRBV15,CATSRFSSSYRTWGHEQFF,TGTGCCACCAGCAGATTTTCGAGCAGCTACCGGACATGGGGGCATGAGCAGTTCTTC
.,.,TRBJ1-1,TRBV5-1,CASSKRAGAGTEAFF,TGCGCCAGCAGCAAACGAGCGGGTGCCGGCACTGAAGCTTTCTTT
many,.,TRBJ1-1,TRBV6-1,CASSERNGRLNTEAFF,TGTGCCAGCAGTGAGAGGAACGGGAGACTGAACACTGAAGCTTTCTTT
many,TRBD2,TRBJ2-7,TRBV9,CASSAKAGTYEQYF,TGTGCCAGCAGCGCTAAAGCGGGGACCTACGAGCAGTACTTC
.,.,TRBJ1-2,TRBV13,CASSQERGGGYTF,TGTGCCAGCAGCCAAGAAAGGGGAGGTGGCTACACCTTC
few,.,TRBJ1-5,TRBV10-3,CAISESGTPGQPQHF,TGTGCCATCAGTGAGTCGGGGACACCGGGTCAGCCCCAGCATTTT
.,.,TRBJ1-1,TRBV29-1,CSVEVGDTEAFF,TGCAGCGTTGAGGTTGGGGACACTGAAGCTTTCTTT
few,.,TRBJ1-1,TRBV5-1,CASSLASVPEAFF,TGCGCCAGCAGCTTGGCCAGCGTTCCTGAAGCTTTCTTT
many,.,TRBJ1-5,TRBV6-6,CASSRGDGEAQPQHF,TGTGCCAGCAGTCGTGGTGATGGGGAAGCTCAGCCCCAGCATTTT
many,.,TRBJ1-5,TRBV24-1,CARRRNSNQPQHF,TGTGCCCGCCGCCGGAATAGCAATCAGCCCCAGCATTTT
.,.,TRBJ1-2,TRBV10-3,CAITQNRDNYGYTF,TGTGCCATCACCCAAAACAGGGACAACTATGGCTACACCTTC
.,.,TRBJ2-2,TRBV28,CATVWGSNTGELFF,TGTGCCACCGTATGGGGGTCGAACACCGGGGAGCTGTTTTTT
once,.,TRBJ2-2,TRBV2,CARGIGTLGFTGELFF,TGTGCCCGTGGAATAGGGACTCTTGGTTTCACCGGGGAGCTGTTTTTT
.,TRBD2,TRBJ2-7,TRBV28,CASNKPSGTYEQYF,TGTGCCAGCAATAAGCCTAGCGGGACCTACGAGCAGTACTTC
many,.,TRBJ1-1,TRBV15,CATSRAGNTEAFF,TGTGCCACCAGCAGAGCAGGGAACACTGAAGCTTTCTTT
.,.,TRBJ1-1,TRBV9,CASSTKGPNTEAFF,TGTGCCAGCAGCACCAAGGGACCCAACACTGAAGCTTTCTTT
many,.,TRBJ1-4,TRBV20-1,CSASRGSTNEKLFF,TGCAGTGCTAGTCGGGGTTCGACTAATGAAAAACTGTTTTTT
.,.,TRBJ2-2,TRBV2,CASRSQGQFGELFF,TGTGCCAGCAGGAGCCAGGGGCAATTCGGGGAGCTGTTTTTT
.,.,TRBJ2-7,TRBV11-2,CASSFYICSAPNVGSGVYEQYF,.
few,.,TRBJ1-2,TRBV20-1,CSASGGIDGYTF,TGCAGTGCTAGCGGGGGGATCGATGGCTACACCTTC
.,TRBD2,TRBJ2-7,TRBV10-3,CAISLLAGVGSEQYF,TGTGCCATCAGTTTACTAGCGGGAGTTGGAAGTGAGCAGTACTTC
many,.,TRBJ2-7,TRBV5-1,CASSRTPRSYEQYF,TGCGCCAGCAGCCGGACACCCCGCTCCTACGAGCAGTACTTC